This is a list of T cell receptor beta chains from one sample in a study of blood T cell repertoires in COVID-19. Here immunoSEQ multiplex PCR was the method, and the copy in TCRdb shows in-frame clones only, minus some. Of around 120,000 clones listed, roughly nine tenths are singletons. The sample comprised peripheral blood. The receptors originated from a woman of 80 years or more with acute or convalescent COVID-19. The CDR3 runs from the conserved cysteine through the conserved F or W. The order of the fields is V gene, clone size, D gene, J gene, CDR3 protein, CDR3 DNA. The D gene is left open where the match is weak. Clone size is shown for a subset of rows, as once, few, many or a class of expanded clone.

v_call: TRBV3-1/TRBV3-2; clone_size: -; d_call: TRBD1; j_call: TRBJ1-4; cdr3_aa: CASSPIGQGGNEKLFF; cdr3_nt: TGTGCCAGCAGCCCTATCGGACAGGGAGGCAATGAAAAACTGTTTTTT
v_call: TRBV2; clone_size: -; d_call: -; j_call: TRBJ1-1; cdr3_aa: CASSADRGVEAFF; cdr3_nt: TGTGCCAGCAGTGCCGACCGCGGGGTTGAAGCTTTCTTT
v_call: TRBV5-4; clone_size: -; d_call: TRBD2; j_call: TRBJ2-7; cdr3_aa: CASSGGLAYEQYF; cdr3_nt: TGTGCCAGCAGCGGCGGACTAGCCTACGAGCAGTACTTC
v_call: TRBV6-5; clone_size: -; d_call: -; j_call: TRBJ1-5; cdr3_aa: CASTGQYSNQPQHF; cdr3_nt: TGTGCCAGCACCGGACAGTATAGCAATCAGCCCCAGCATTTT
v_call: TRBV2; clone_size: once; d_call: -; j_call: TRBJ2-5; cdr3_aa: CASSEHLYRDFHGETQYF; cdr3_nt: TGTGCCAGCAGTGAACACCTTTACAGGGATTTCCATGGGGAGACCCAGTACTTC
v_call: TRBV28; clone_size: -; d_call: -; j_call: TRBJ2-3; cdr3_aa: CASTPGTFTDTQYF; cdr3_nt: TGTGCCAGCACCCCAGGTACCTTCACAGATACGCAGTATTTT
v_call: TRBV6-2/TRBV6-3; clone_size: -; d_call: TRBD1; j_call: TRBJ2-4; cdr3_aa: CASSRGTGASRAKNIQYF; cdr3_nt: TGTGCCAGCAGCAGGGGGACAGGGGCCTCGCGGGCCAAAAACATTCAGTACTTC
v_call: TRBV2; clone_size: -; d_call: TRBD1; j_call: TRBJ2-7; cdr3_aa: CASSVTGGSYEQYF; cdr3_nt: TGTGCCAGCAGTGTGACAGGGGGCTCCTACGAGCAGTACTTC
v_call: TRBV27; clone_size: -; d_call: TRBD1; j_call: TRBJ2-7; cdr3_aa: CASKSGQAFHYEQYF; cdr3_nt: TGTGCCAGCAAATCCGGACAGGCTTTTCACTACGAGCAGTACTTC
v_call: TRBV5-1; clone_size: few; d_call: -; j_call: TRBJ1-1; cdr3_aa: CASSRGTGGATEAFF; cdr3_nt: TGCGCCAGCAGCAGGGGAACAGGTGGGGCCACTGAAGCTTTCTTT
v_call: TRBV12-3/TRBV12-4; clone_size: -; d_call: -; j_call: TRBJ1-1; cdr3_aa: CASSFLNTEAFF; cdr3_nt: TGTGCCAGCAGTTTCCTAAACACTGAAGCTTTCTTT
v_call: TRBV7-9; clone_size: -; d_call: TRBD1; j_call: TRBJ1-1; cdr3_aa: CASSPRQGTNTEAFF; cdr3_nt: TGTGCCAGCAGCCCGAGACAGGGAACTAACACTGAAGCTTTCTTT
v_call: TRBV15; clone_size: -; d_call: TRBD2; j_call: TRBJ2-5; cdr3_aa: CATSRSRRGTQETQYF; cdr3_nt: TGTGCCACCAGCAGAAGTCGGCGGGGGACTCAAGAGACCCAGTACTTC
v_call: TRBV7-6; clone_size: -; d_call: TRBD1; j_call: TRBJ2-6; cdr3_aa: CASTLGSGQGFSGANVLTF; cdr3_nt: TGTGCCAGCACCCTCGGGTCCGGACAGGGTTTCTCTGGGGCCAACGTCCTGACTTTC
v_call: TRBV12-3/TRBV12-4; clone_size: -; d_call: -; j_call: TRBJ2-1; cdr3_aa: CASSSALARFF; cdr3_nt: TGTGCCAGCAGTTCTGCCCTAGCTCGGTTCTTC
v_call: TRBV25-1; clone_size: -; d_call: -; j_call: TRBJ1-5; cdr3_aa: CASSDAGTNQPQHF; cdr3_nt: TGTGCCAGCAGTGACGCAGGGACTAATCAGCCCCAGCATTTT
v_call: TRBV12-3/TRBV12-4; clone_size: -; d_call: -; j_call: TRBJ2-5; cdr3_aa: CASSLGERETQYF; cdr3_nt: TGTGCCAGCAGCCTCGGGGAGCGAGAGACCCAGTACTTC
v_call: TRBV5-4; clone_size: -; d_call: -; j_call: TRBJ2-5; cdr3_aa: CASSSNRVETQYF; cdr3_nt: TGTGCCAGCAGCTCTAACAGGGTAGAGACCCAGTACTTC
v_call: TRBV27; clone_size: -; d_call: TRBD1; j_call: TRBJ1-6; cdr3_aa: CASSPGTGRNSPLHF; cdr3_nt: TGTGCCAGCAGTCCCGGGACAGGGCGGAATTCACCCCTCCACTTT
v_call: TRBV7-2; clone_size: once; d_call: TRBD1; j_call: TRBJ2-1; cdr3_aa: CASSPDRSTYNEQFF; cdr3_nt: TGTGCCAGCAGCCCGGACAGGTCCACCTACAATGAGCAGTTCTTC
v_call: TRBV6-4; clone_size: -; d_call: -; j_call: TRBJ1-1; cdr3_aa: CASSSVGGKAFF; cdr3_nt: TGTGCCAGCAGTTCCGTCGGGGGTAAAGCTTTCTTT
v_call: TRBV6-5; clone_size: -; d_call: -; j_call: TRBJ1-1; cdr3_aa: CASNGVTEAFF; cdr3_nt: TGTGCCAGCAACGGGGTCACTGAAGCTTTCTTT
v_call: TRBV5-1; clone_size: -; d_call: -; j_call: TRBJ1-2; cdr3_aa: CASSLVLGGPNGYTF; cdr3_nt: TGCGCCAGCAGCTTGGTCCTCGGGGGGCCGAATGGCTACACCTTC
v_call: TRBV5-1; clone_size: -; d_call: -; j_call: TRBJ2-5; cdr3_aa: CASSWTEVQETQYF; cdr3_nt: TGCGCCAGCAGCTGGACGGAGGTTCAAGAGACCCAGTACTTC
v_call: TRBV2; clone_size: -; d_call: -; j_call: TRBJ1-1; cdr3_aa: CASGQRNTEAFF; cdr3_nt: TGTGCCAGCGGACAGAGAAACACTGAAGCTTTCTTT
v_call: TRBV19; clone_size: once; d_call: -; j_call: TRBJ2-7; cdr3_aa: CASSMRGYSDEQYF; cdr3_nt: TGTGCCAGTAGTATGAGGGGGTATTCAGACGAGCAGTACTTC
v_call: TRBV7-2; clone_size: -; d_call: TRBD1; j_call: TRBJ2-2; cdr3_aa: CASSPRTGYTGELFF; cdr3_nt: TGTGCCAGCAGCCCCCGGACAGGGTACACCGGGGAGCTGTTTTTT
v_call: TRBV10-3; clone_size: -; d_call: TRBD1; j_call: TRBJ1-2; cdr3_aa: CAIRPGQGTYGYTF; cdr3_nt: TGTGCCATCAGACCGGGACAGGGAACCTATGGCTACACCTTC
v_call: TRBV7-9; clone_size: -; d_call: -; j_call: TRBJ2-1; cdr3_aa: CASTRFTSSYNEQFF; cdr3_nt: TGTGCCAGCACCCGATTCACCAGCTCCTACAATGAGCAGTTCTTC
v_call: TRBV23-1; clone_size: once; d_call: TRBD1; j_call: TRBJ2-6; cdr3_aa: CASRLRQGPSGANVLTF; cdr3_nt: TGCGCCAGCAGGCTTCGACAGGGTCCCTCTGGGGCCAACGTCCTGACTTTC
v_call: TRBV19; clone_size: once; d_call: -; j_call: TRBJ1-6; cdr3_aa: CASSTRGGRKSSYNSPLHF; cdr3_nt: TGTGCCAGTAGTACAAGGGGGGGACGCAAGAGCTCCTATAATTCACCCCTCCACTTT
v_call: TRBV6-2/TRBV6-3; clone_size: -; d_call: -; j_call: TRBJ2-7; cdr3_aa: CASSSTRDYEQYF; cdr3_nt: TGTGCCAGCAGCAGTACCCGGGACTACGAGCAGTACTTC
v_call: TRBV7-8; clone_size: once; d_call: TRBD1; j_call: TRBJ1-1; cdr3_aa: CASSEGAVNTEAFF; cdr3_nt: TGTGCCAGCAGCGAGGGGGCGGTGAACACTGAAGCTTTCTTT
v_call: TRBV5-8; clone_size: once; d_call: TRBD1; j_call: TRBJ2-7; cdr3_aa: CASQWGQGPYEQYF; cdr3_nt: TGTGCCTCACAGTGGGGACAGGGACCCTACGAGCAGTACTTC
v_call: TRBV7-2; clone_size: -; d_call: -; j_call: TRBJ2-1; cdr3_aa: CASSFGGARNEQFF; cdr3_nt: TGTGCCAGCAGCTTTGGTGGGGCCAGGAATGAGCAGTTCTTC
v_call: TRBV3-1/TRBV3-2; clone_size: -; d_call: -; j_call: TRBJ1-2; cdr3_aa: CASSQAQGNYGYTF; cdr3_nt: TGTGCCAGCAGCCAAGCGCAGGGGAACTATGGCTACACCTTC
v_call: TRBV10-1; clone_size: -; d_call: -; j_call: TRBJ2-7; cdr3_aa: CASSESETTVYEQYF; cdr3_nt: TGCGCCAGCAGTGAGTCGGAGACGACAGTCTACGAGCAGTACTTC
v_call: TRBV28; clone_size: once; d_call: TRBD1; j_call: TRBJ2-2; cdr3_aa: CASSSLDRDTGELFF; cdr3_nt: TGTGCCAGCAGTTCCCTGGACAGGGACACCGGGGAGCTGTTTTTT
v_call: TRBV5-1; clone_size: -; d_call: -; j_call: TRBJ1-1; cdr3_aa: CASSNGQHYTEAFF; cdr3_nt: TGCGCCAGCAGCAACGGACAGCATTACACTGAAGCTTTCTTT
v_call: TRBV7-7; clone_size: -; d_call: -; j_call: TRBJ2-7; cdr3_aa: CASSPVPSRDGEQYF; cdr3_nt: TGTGCCAGCAGCCCGGTCCCTAGCCGGGATGGCGAGCAGTACTTC
v_call: TRBV6-5; clone_size: -; d_call: TRBD1; j_call: TRBJ1-6; cdr3_aa: CASSRQGSDNSPLHF; cdr3_nt: TGTGCCAGCAGTCGACAGGGGTCAGATAATTCACCCCTCCACTTT
v_call: TRBV3-1/TRBV3-2; clone_size: -; d_call: -; j_call: TRBJ1-6; cdr3_aa: CASSQGRGLTPLHF; cdr3_nt: TGTGCCAGCAGCCAAGGACGGGGATTGACACCCCTCCACTTT
v_call: TRBV28; clone_size: -; d_call: TRBD1; j_call: TRBJ2-2; cdr3_aa: CASSFLDRDTGELFF; cdr3_nt: TGTGCCAGCAGTTTCTTAGACAGGGACACCGGGGAGCTGTTTTTT
v_call: TRBV28; clone_size: -; d_call: -; j_call: TRBJ2-7; cdr3_aa: CASRSGAGNTRPYEQYF; cdr3_nt: TGTGCCAGCAGGTCAGGGGCAGGGAATACCCGCCCCTACGAGCAGTACTTC
v_call: TRBV2; clone_size: -; d_call: -; j_call: TRBJ1-2; cdr3_aa: CASSLGPGSLSGGYTF; cdr3_nt: TGTGCCAGCAGTCTGGGGCCAGGATCCCTATCGGGTGGCTACACCTTC
v_call: TRBV5-6; clone_size: -; d_call: TRBD1; j_call: TRBJ1-2; cdr3_aa: CASSQTGEGYTF; cdr3_nt: TGTGCCAGCAGCCAAACAGGGGAGGGCTACACCTTC
v_call: TRBV30; clone_size: -; d_call: TRBD1; j_call: TRBJ1-6; cdr3_aa: CAWGAGTGSSPLHF; cdr3_nt: TGTGCCTGGGGTGCCGGGACAGGGTCTTCACCCCTCCACTTT
v_call: TRBV12-3/TRBV12-4; clone_size: -; d_call: -; j_call: TRBJ2-5; cdr3_aa: CASSPAGETQYF; cdr3_nt: TGTGCCAGCAGTCCAGCAGGGGAGACCCAGTACTTC
v_call: TRBV25-1; clone_size: once; d_call: -; j_call: TRBJ1-3; cdr3_aa: CASSEPPGDIYF; cdr3_nt: TGTGCCAGCAGTGAACCGCCGGGAGACATATATTTT
v_call: TRBV4-1; clone_size: -; d_call: TRBD1; j_call: TRBJ1-6; cdr3_aa: CASSQKGQGNSPLHF; cdr3_nt: TGCGCCAGCAGCCAGAAGGGACAGGGGAATTCACCCCTCCACTTT